Listed below are T cell receptor beta chains from one sample, sequenced in a study of blood T cell repertoires in COVID-19. Only in-frame clones appear in the TCRdb table, and some are missing; sequencing was by immunoSEQ multiplex PCR. The sample has 65,000 to 95,000 clones, approximately 88% seen once. The sequenced material came from peripheral blood. These receptors all come from a man in his 70s with acute or convalescent COVID-19. Both conserved end residues are part of each CDR3. D genes are given only for firm matches. Clone size, where shown, is once, few, many, or a class for clones that have expanded.

d_call	clone_size	v_call	j_call	cdr3_nt	cdr3_aa
-	-	TRBV28	TRBJ1-4	TGTGCCAGCAGCCCTGTTAACATTGGTTACGAAAAACTGTTTTTT	CASSPVNIGYEKLFF
-	-	TRBV19	TRBJ1-5	TGTGCCAGTAGAACAACAATTGGGGGCAAGGGCAATCAGCCCCAGCATTTT	CASRTTIGGKGNQPQHF
-	-	TRBV3-1/TRBV3-2	TRBJ2-2	TGTGCCAGCAGCCAAGGTGACAGAGACACCGGGGAGCTGTTTTTT	CASSQGDRDTGELFF
-	-	TRBV2	TRBJ1-5	TGTGCCAGCAGTCTGGGGGGTAGCAACCAGCCCCAGCATTTT	CASSLGGSNQPQHF
-	-	TRBV5-1	TRBJ1-6	TGCGCCAGCAGCATGGACCAGCAGGGTTATAATTCACCCCTCCACTTT	CASSMDQQGYNSPLHF
TRBD2	-	TRBV7-2	TRBJ2-3	TGTGCCAGCAGCTTAGCGTTTACTAGCGGTGACTATACGCAGTATTTT	CASSLAFTSGDYTQYF
-	-	TRBV9	TRBJ2-2	TGTGCCAGCAGCGTAGGTGTCGGTAACACCGGGGAGCTGTTTTTT	CASSVGVGNTGELFF
TRBD2	-	TRBV7-9	TRBJ2-3	TGTGCCAGCAGCTTACTAGCGGGGGCTAGCACAGATACGCAGTATTTT	CASSLLAGASTDTQYF
-	few	TRBV7-2	TRBJ2-2	TGTGCCAGCAGCTTAGGATATAGCCCCGGGGAGCTGTTTTTT	CASSLGYSPGELFF
TRBD1	-	TRBV7-9	TRBJ2-2	TGTGCCAGCAGCAATGACAGGGCCGGGGAGCTGTTTTTT	CASSNDRAGELFF
-	-	TRBV7-2	TRBJ1-6	TGTGCCAGCAGCTGGGGCGGGGGTCCACCCCTCCACTTT	CASSWGGGPPLHF
TRBD1	-	TRBV6-2/TRBV6-3	TRBJ2-7	TGTGCCAGCAGCCAACCGGGACAGGGGGCAGAGCAGTACTTC	CASSQPGQGAEQYF
-	-	TRBV7-9	TRBJ1-3	TGTGCCGAGCGGCAGGGGAGCTCTGGAAACACCATATATTTT	CAERQGSSGNTIYF
TRBD1	few	TRBV7-9	TRBJ2-7	TGTGCCAGCAGCCCGGGACAGTCCTACGAGCAGTACTTC	CASSPGQSYEQYF
-	-	TRBV5-8	TRBJ2-1	TGTGCCAGCAGCTTGGCCGGGACTGTTAATGAGCAGTTCTTC	CASSLAGTVNEQFF
-	-	TRBV6-2/TRBV6-3	TRBJ1-6	TGTGCCAGCAGTTACTCGCCGGGACAAAAGGAGCCTCTCTCCTATAATTCACCCCTCCACTTT	CASSYSPGQKEPLSYNSPLHF
TRBD1	-	TRBV19	TRBJ2-7	TGTGCCAGTAGTTGGGGGACAGGGAGGTACGAGCAGTACTTC	CASSWGTGRYEQYF
-	-	TRBV6-5	TRBJ1-5	TGTGCCAGCAGAATAGACAGGCGTAATCAGCCCCAGCATTTT	CASRIDRRNQPQHF
-	-	TRBV5-4	TRBJ2-3	TGTGCCAGCAGCTTGGCCGTTGGGGCTAGCACAGATACGCAGTATTTT	CASSLAVGASTDTQYF
-	once	TRBV7-9	TRBJ1-1	TGTGCCAGCAGCCCGGGGACACATGAGAACACTGAAGCTTTCTTT	CASSPGTHENTEAFF
-	once	TRBV9	TRBJ1-5	TGTGCCAGCAGCAGAGGGACTGAATTCAATCAGCCCCAGCATTTT	CASSRGTEFNQPQHF
TRBD2	-	TRBV4-1	TRBJ2-1	TGCGCCAGCAGCCAAGAGGGACTAGCGGGGGGGCGAGCCTACAATGAGCAGTTCTTC	CASSQEGLAGGRAYNEQFF
-	-	TRBV2	TRBJ1-1	TGTGCCAGCAGTGAAGCGCTGGGCAACACTGAAGCTTTCTTT	CASSEALGNTEAFF
TRBD1	-	TRBV5-4	TRBJ2-2	TGTGCCAGCAGCCGAAGACAGGGAAACACCGGGGAGCTGTTTTTT	CASSRRQGNTGELFF
TRBD1	-	TRBV7-9	TRBJ1-3	TGTGCCAGCAGCCCCGACAGGGACCTCTCTGGAAACACCATATATTTT	CASSPDRDLSGNTIYF
-	-	TRBV7-2	TRBJ1-6	TGTGCCAGCAGCGTCGGGGTTTTGGTTTCACCCCTCCACTTT	CASSVGVLVSPLHF
-	-	TRBV7-9	TRBJ1-3	TGTGCCAGCAGCTCAACAGGAAACACCATATATTTT	CASSSTGNTIYF
TRBD2	-	TRBV19	TRBJ2-5	TGTGCCACTTCTACTAGCGGGGGATCAATAGAGACCCAGTACTTC	CATSTSGGSIETQYF
-	-	TRBV12-3/TRBV12-4	TRBJ1-4	TGTGCCAGCAGTCCAGCAACTAATGAAAAACTGTTTTTT	CASSPATNEKLFF
-	-	TRBV6-2/TRBV6-3	TRBJ2-3	TGTGCCAGCAGCGGCGGGCGGAGCACAGATACGCAGTATTTT	CASSGGRSTDTQYF
-	-	TRBV7-2	TRBJ2-4	TGTGCCAGCAGCTCTGTGACAGGCCCCAAAAACATTCAGTACTTC	CASSSVTGPKNIQYF
-	-	TRBV19	TRBJ2-7	TGTGCCAGCCCGGGACAACCCTACGAGCAGTACTTC	CASPGQPYEQYF
-	-	TRBV7-9	TRBJ1-1	TGTGCCAGCAGCTTATACGGGGGCACTGAAGCTTTCTTT	CASSLYGGTEAFF
-	-	TRBV19	TRBJ2-6	TGTGCCAGTAGTGCCCAGGGTAGGTCTGGGGCCAACGTCCTGACTTTC	CASSAQGRSGANVLTF
-	-	TRBV28	TRBJ1-2	TGTGCCAGCAGTTTATTAGGTGGAGGGGGCTACACCTTC	CASSLLGGGGYTF
-	-	TRBV7-3	TRBJ2-1	TGTGCCAGCAGCTTCGGGACTTCCTACAATGAGCAGTTCTTC	CASSFGTSYNEQFF
-	-	TRBV19	TRBJ2-7	TGTGCCAGTAGTCAAACAGGGATATCCTACGAGCAGTACTTC	CASSQTGISYEQYF
-	-	TRBV28	TRBJ2-3	TGTGCCAGCCGACCCCCTTGGGGGCGGAGCAACACAGATACGCAGTATTTT	CASRPPWGRSNTDTQYF
TRBD1	-	TRBV28	TRBJ2-7	TGTGCCAGCAGTTCCGGGACAGTAAATTACCACGAGCAGTACTTC	CASSSGTVNYHEQYF
-	-	TRBV4-3	TRBJ2-2	TGCGCCAGCAGCCAGGGCCCCAGGGAAGGGGCCGGGGAGCTGTTTTTT	CASSQGPREGAGELFF